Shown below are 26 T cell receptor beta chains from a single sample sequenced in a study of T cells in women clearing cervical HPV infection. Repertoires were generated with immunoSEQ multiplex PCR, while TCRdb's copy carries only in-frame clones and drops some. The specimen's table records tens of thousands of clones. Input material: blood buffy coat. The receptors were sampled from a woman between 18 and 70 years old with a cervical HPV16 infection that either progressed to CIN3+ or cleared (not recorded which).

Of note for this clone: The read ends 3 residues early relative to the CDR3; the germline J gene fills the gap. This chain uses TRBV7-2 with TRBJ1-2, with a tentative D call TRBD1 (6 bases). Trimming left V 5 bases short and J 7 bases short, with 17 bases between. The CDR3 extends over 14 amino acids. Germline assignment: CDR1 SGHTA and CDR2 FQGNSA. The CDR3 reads CASSPPAGAGGYTF. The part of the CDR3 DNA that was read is TGTGCCAGCAGCCCCCCAGCGGGGGCGGGTGGC. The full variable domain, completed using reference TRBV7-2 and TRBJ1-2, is GAGVSQSPSNKVTEKGKDVELRCDPISGHTALYWYRQSLGQGLEFLIYFQGNSAPDKSGLPSDRFSAERTGGSVSTLTIQRTQQEDSAVYLCASSPPAGAGGYTFGSGTRLTVV.

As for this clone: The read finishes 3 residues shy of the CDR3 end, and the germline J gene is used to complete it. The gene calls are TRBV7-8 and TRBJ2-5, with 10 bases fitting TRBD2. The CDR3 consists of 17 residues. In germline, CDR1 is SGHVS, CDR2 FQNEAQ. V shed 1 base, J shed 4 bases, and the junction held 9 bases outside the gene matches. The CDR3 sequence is CASSLDHLAGERETQYF. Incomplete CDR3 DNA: TGTGCCAGCAGCTTAGACCATCTAGCGGGAGAACGAGAGACC.

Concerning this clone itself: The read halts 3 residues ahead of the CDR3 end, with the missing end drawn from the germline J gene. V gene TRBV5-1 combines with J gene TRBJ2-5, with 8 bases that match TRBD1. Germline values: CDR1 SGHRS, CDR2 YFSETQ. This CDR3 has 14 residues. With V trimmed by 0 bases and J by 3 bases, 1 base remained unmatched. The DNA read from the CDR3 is TGCGCCAGCAGCTTGGTACAGGGGGAAGAGACC. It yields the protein CASSLVQGEET. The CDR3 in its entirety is CASSLVQGEETQYF.

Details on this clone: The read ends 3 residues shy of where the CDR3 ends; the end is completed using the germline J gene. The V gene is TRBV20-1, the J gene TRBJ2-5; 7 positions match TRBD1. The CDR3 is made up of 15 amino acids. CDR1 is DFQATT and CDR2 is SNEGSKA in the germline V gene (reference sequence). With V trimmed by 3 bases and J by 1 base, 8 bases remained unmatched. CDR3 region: CSASDNRDSQETQYF. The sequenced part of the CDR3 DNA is TGCAGTGCTAGCGACAACCGGGACAGCCAAGAGACC.

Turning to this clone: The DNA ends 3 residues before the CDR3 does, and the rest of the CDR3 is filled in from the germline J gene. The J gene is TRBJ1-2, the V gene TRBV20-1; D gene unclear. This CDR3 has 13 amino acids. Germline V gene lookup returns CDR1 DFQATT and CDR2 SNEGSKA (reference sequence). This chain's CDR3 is CSARESRGKGYTF. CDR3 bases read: TGCAGTGCTAGAGAGTCCCGGGGAAAGGGC.

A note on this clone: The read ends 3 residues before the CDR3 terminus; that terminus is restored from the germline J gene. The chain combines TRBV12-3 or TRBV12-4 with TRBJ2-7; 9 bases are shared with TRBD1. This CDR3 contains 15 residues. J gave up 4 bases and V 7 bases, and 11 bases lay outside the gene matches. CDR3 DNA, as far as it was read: TGTGCCAGCACCCTACAGGGGGCGGGGAATTACGAG. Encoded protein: CASTLQGAGNYE. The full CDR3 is CASTLQGAGNYEQYF.

The part of the CDR3 DNA that was read is TGCGCCAGCAGCTTGGCCGGGACTAGCGGGGTCTTGGTGAACACCGGGGAG. Its protein product is CASSLAGTSGVLVNTGE. The CDR3 as a whole reads CASSLAGTSGVLVNTGELFF. The chain uses TRBV5-1 and TRBJ2-2; 13 nucleotides agree with TRBD2. The read is 3 residues too short to cover the CDR3 end, so that end is filled in from the germline J gene. Germline lookup yields CDR1 SGHRS and CDR2 YFSETQ. The CDR3 spans 20 residues. After removal of 0 bases from V and 1 base from J, the junction contained 9 bases not matched to a gene.

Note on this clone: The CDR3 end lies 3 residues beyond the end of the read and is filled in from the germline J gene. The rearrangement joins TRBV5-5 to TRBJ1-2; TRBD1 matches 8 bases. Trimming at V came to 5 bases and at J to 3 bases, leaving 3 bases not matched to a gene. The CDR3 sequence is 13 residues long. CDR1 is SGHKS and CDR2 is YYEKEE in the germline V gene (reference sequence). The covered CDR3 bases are TGTGCCAGCAGACGGGGACAGGACTATGGC. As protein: CASRRGQDYG. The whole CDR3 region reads CASRRGQDYGYTF.

The part of the CDR3 DNA that was read is TGCAGTGCCAGGACAGGAAATTCACCG. Translated, it gives CSARTGNSP. The CDR3 in full is CSARTGNSPLFF. This sequence joins TRBV20-1 and TRBJ2-2; TRBD1 matches at 7 bases. Sequencing ends 3 residues short of the CDR3 end; the germline J gene provides the rest. The CDR3 extends over 12 amino acids. Germline-derived CDR1 and CDR2 are DFQATT and SNEGSKA (reference sequence).

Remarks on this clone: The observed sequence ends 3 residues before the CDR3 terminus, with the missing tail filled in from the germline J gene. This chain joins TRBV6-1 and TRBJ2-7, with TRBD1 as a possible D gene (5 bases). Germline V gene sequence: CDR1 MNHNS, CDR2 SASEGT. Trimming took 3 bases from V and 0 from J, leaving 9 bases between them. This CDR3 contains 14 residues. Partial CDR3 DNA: TGTGCCAGCAGTGAGTCCAGGGACTCCTACGAG. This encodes CASSESRDSYE. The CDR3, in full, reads CASSESRDSYEQYF.

Partial CDR3 DNA: TGTGCCTGGGGAACAGGGGGAGGCGAG. Translated: CAWGTGGGE. The CDR3, in full, reads CAWGTGGGEQYF. The gene calls are TRBV30 and TRBJ2-7, with TRBD1 identical over 8 bases. The read ends 3 residues early relative to the CDR3; the germline J gene fills the gap. The CDR3 has 12 amino acids. CDR1 and CDR2 (germline): GTSNPN, SVGIG (reference sequence). Trimming removed 5 bases from V and 6 bases from J; junction bases left unmatched: 6.

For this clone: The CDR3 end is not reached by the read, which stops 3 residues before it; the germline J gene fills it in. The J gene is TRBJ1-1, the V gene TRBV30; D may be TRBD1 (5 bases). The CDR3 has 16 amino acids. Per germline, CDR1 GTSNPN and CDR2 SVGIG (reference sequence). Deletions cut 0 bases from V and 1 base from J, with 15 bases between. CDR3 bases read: TGTGCCTGGAGTGTATGGGGGGGGGTCGGGAACACTGAA. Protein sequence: CAWSVWGGVGNTE. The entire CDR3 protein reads CAWSVWGGVGNTEAFF.

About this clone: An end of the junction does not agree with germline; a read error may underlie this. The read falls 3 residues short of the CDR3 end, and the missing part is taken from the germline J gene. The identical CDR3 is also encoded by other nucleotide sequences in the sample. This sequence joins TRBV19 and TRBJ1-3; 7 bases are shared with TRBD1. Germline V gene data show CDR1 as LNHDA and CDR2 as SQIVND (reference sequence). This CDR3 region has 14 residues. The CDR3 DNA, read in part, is TGTGCCACCGCAAGACAGGGCGCTGGAAACACT. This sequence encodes CATARQGAGNT. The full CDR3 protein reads CATARQGAGNTIYF.

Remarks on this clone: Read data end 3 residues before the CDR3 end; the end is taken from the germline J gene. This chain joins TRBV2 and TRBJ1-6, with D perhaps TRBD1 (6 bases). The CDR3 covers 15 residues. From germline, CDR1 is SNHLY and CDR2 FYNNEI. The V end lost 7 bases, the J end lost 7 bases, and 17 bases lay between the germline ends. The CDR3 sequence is CASKPPGQSNSPLHF. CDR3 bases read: TGTGCCAGCAAACCTCCGGGACAATCCAATTCACCC.

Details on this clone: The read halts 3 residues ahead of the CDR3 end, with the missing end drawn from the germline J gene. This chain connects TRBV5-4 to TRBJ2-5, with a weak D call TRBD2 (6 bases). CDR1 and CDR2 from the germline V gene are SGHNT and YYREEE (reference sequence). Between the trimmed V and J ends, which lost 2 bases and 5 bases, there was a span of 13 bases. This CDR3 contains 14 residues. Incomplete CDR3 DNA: TGTGCCAGCAGCTTTATTCAGAGCGGGGAGACC. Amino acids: CASSFIQSGET. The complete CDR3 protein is CASSFIQSGETQYF. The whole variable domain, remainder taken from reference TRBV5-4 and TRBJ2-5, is ETGVTQSPTHLIKTRGQQVTLRCSSQSGHNTVSWYQQALGQGPQFIFQYYREEENGRGNFPPRFSGLQFPNYSSELNVNALELDDSALYLCASSFIQSGETQYFGPGTRLLVL.

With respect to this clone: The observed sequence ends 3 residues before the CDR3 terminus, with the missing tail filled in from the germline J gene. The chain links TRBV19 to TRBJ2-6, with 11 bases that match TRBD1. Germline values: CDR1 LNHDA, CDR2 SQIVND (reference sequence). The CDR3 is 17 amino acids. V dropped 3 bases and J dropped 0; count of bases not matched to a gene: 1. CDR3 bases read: TGTGCCAGTAGTATTGGACAGGGGGCCTCTGGGGCCAACGTC. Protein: CASSIGQGASGANV. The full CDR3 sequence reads CASSIGQGASGANVLTF.

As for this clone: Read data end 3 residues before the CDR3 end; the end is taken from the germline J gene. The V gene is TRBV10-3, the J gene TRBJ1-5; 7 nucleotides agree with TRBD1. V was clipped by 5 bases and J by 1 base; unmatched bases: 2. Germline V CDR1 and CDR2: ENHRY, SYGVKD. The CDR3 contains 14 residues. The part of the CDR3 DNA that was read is TGTGCCATCAGTAAACAGGGGAGCAATCAGCCC. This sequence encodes CAISKQGSNQP. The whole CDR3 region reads CAISKQGSNQPQHF.

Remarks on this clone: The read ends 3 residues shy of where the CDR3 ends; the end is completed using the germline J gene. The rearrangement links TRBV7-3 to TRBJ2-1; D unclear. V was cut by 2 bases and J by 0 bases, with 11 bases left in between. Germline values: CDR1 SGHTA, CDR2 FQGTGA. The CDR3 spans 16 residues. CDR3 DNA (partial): TGTGCCAGCAGCTTACGTTTGGCCACCTCCTACAATGAG. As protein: CASSLRLATSYNE. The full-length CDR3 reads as CASSLRLATSYNEQFF.

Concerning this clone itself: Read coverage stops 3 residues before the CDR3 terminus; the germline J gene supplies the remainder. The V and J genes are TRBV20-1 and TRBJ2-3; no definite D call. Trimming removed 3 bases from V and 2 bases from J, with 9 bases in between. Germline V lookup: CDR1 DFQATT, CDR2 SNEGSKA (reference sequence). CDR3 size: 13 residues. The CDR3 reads CSARLPPTDTQYF. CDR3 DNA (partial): TGCAGTGCTAGGCTACCCCCCACAGATACG.

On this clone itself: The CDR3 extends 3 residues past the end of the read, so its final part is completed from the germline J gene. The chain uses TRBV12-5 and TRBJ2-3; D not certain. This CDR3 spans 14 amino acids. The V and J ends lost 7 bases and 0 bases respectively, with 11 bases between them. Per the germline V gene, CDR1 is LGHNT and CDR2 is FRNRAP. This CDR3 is CASALETSTDTQYF. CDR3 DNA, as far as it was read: TGTGCTAGTGCCTTAGAGACTAGCACAGATACG. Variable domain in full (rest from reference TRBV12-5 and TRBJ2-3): DARVTQTPRHKVTEMGQEVTMRCQPILGHNTVFWYRQTMMQGLELLAYFRNRAPLDDSGMPKDRFSAEMPDATLATLKIQPSEPRDSAVYFCASALETSTDTQYFGPGTRLTVL.

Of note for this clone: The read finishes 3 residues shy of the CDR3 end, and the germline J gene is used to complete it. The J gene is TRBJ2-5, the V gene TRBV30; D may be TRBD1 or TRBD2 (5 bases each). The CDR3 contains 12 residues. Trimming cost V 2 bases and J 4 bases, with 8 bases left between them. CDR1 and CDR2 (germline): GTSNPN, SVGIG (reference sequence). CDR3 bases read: TGTGCCTGGAGTAAGAGGGGAGAGACC. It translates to CAWSKRGET. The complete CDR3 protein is CAWSKRGETQYF.

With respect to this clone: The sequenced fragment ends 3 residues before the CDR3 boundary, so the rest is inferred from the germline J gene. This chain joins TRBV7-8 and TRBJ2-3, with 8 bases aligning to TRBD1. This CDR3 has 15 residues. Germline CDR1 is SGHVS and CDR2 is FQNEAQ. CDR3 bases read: TGTGCCAGCAGCCCAACGAGGGACAGGAAAGAGACG. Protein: CASSPTRDRKET. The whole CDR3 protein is CASSPTRDRKETQYF.

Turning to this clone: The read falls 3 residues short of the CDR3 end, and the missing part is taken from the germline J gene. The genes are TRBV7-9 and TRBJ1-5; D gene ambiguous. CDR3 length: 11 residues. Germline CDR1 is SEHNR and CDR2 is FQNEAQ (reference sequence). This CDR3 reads CASSLRQPQHF. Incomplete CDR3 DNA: TGTGCCAGCAGCTTGAGGCAACCC.

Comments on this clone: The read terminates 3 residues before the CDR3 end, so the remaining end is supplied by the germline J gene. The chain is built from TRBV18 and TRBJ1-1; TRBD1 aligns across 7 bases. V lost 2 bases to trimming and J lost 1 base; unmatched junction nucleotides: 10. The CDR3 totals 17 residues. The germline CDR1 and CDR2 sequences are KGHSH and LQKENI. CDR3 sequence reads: CASSPLPLTGSNTEAFF. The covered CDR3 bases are TGTGCCAGCTCACCATTACCCTTGACAGGGTCGAACACTGAA.

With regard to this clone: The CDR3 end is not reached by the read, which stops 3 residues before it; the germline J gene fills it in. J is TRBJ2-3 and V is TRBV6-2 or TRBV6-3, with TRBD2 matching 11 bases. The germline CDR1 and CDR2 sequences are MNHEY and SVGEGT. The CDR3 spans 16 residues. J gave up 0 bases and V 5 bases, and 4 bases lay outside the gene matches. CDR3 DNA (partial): TGTGCCAGCAGTGATCGGACTAGCGGGAGCACAGATACG. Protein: CASSDRTSGSTDT. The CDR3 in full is CASSDRTSGSTDTQYF.

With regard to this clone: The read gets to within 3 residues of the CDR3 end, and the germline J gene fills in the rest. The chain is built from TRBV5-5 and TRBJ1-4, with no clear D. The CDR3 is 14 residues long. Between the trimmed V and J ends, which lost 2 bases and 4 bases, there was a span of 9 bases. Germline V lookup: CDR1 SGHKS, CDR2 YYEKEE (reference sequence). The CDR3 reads CASSFGQYNEKLFF. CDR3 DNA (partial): TGTGCCAGCAGCTTTGGCCAGTATAATGAAAAA.